This record concerns one T cell receptor (beta chain) sequence. Its cognate antigen is unknown. Germline V gene lookup returns CDR1 SGDLS and CDR2 YYNGEE. CDR3 length: 15 residues. The sample belongs to a study of monozygotic twins with inflammatory bowel disease. Overall study results and limits: Concordant and discordant twins showed no difference in repertoire similarity, possibly from limited power.

TCRdb re-called the 5' RACE reads; every CDR3 protein appears as one record, without DNA. The table gives around 410,000 distinct CDR3 sequences; the top ten clones make up more than 2% of it. The sequenced material came from blood. The gene calls are TRBV9 and TRBJ2-2; there is no DNA to check the TCRdb D call of TRBD1. The source of this sequence is a human donor with ulcerative colitis or Crohn's disease, or a healthy co-twin of an affected twin (not recorded which). The CDR3 here is CASSVQGTNTGELFF.